The sequence of this TCR beta chain was determined in a study of T-cell reconstitution after alpha-beta-depleted transplantation in children. Library preparation (for TCRbeta) was performed with unique molecular identifiers. From the PCR reads, TCRdb called clonotypes with MiXCR, one entry per CDR3 protein. This table holds about a million distinct CDR3 sequences, about 31% found once. The CDR3 has 19 amino acids. With 3 bases clipped from V and 0 bases from J, the junction kept 12 bases outside the gene matches. Germline V gene data show CDR1 as SGHAT and CDR2 as FQDESV (reference sequence). This clonotype has just one count.

This sequence originates from a boy under three years old who had a stem cell transplant for SCID, so the T cells may come from the graft donor. The source material was PBMCs, mostly from graft donor cells, sampled 360 days after TCRalphabeta/CD19-depleted stem cell transplant. The V and J genes are TRBV11-1 and TRBJ2-3, with 10 bases fitting TRBD2. The CDR3 DNA reads as TGTGCCAGCAGCTTTGTTCCCGGACTAGCGGCTACTAGCACAGATACGCAGTATTTT. Translation gives CASSFVPGLAATSTDTQYF.